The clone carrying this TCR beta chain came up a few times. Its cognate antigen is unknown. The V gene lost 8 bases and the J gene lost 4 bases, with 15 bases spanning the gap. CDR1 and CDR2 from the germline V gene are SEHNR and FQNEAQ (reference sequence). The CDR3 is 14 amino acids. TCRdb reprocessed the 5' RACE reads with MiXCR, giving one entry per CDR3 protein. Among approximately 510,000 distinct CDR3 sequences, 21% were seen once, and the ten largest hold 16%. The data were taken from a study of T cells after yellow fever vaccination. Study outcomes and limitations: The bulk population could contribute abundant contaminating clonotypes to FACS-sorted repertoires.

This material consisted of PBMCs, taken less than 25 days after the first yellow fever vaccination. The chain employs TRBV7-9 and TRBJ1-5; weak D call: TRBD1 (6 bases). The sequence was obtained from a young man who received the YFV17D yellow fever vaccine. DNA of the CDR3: TGTGCCAGCCAACCTCAGGGGCGGAATCAGCCCCAGCATTTT. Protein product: CASQPQGRNQPQHF.